The TCR beta chain described here comes from a study of cytomegalovirus exposure and HLA in healthy donors. Background on the study: Unique TCR beta sequences numbering about 100 million came from some 200 million T cells in an earlier analysis. Overall study results and limits: It is likely that the observed cluster of highly shared sequence variants was a sequencing artifact. Serostatus for CMV was the only available immune exposure information.

Amplification used 60 Vbeta primers and 13 Jbeta primers. Original analysis: A later analysis counted tens of millions of unique TCR beta chains, about 10 million shared. Assay used: immunoSEQ multiplex PCR; TCRdb lists only in-frame clones, some missing. V and J calls and clone size are as listed in that table; D and trimming were resolved from the DNA. This sample has approximately 170,000 clones, with 65% to 90% found just once. In the case of this clone: Its antigen remains unknown.

Sequencing input: PBMCs. The sequence was obtained from a human donor in good health.

Here the CDR3 reads CASSLRTDTEAFF. The CDR3 bases are TGTGCCAGCAGCCTCAGGACAGACACTGAAGCTTTCTTT. The genes are TRBV5-4 and TRBJ1-1; D may be TRBD1 (6 bases). V was pared by 4 bases and J by 3 bases, with 10 bases between. From germline, CDR1 is SGHNT and CDR2 YYREEE (reference sequence). The CDR3 totals 13 residues.